This T cell receptor (beta chain) was observed in a study of post-analysis software for immune sequencing data. Study-wide results and caveats: Patients used about 5 TRBV segments, including TRBV5-6, TRBV5-1 and TRBV20-1, more often than controls.

Comments on this clonotype: Its target is not known.

V lost 11 bases and J lost 2, with 16 bases in between. The CDR3 has 14 residues. The V gene's germline CDR1 is SNHLY and CDR2 FYNNEI. Unique-molecular-identifier-tagged TCR beta cDNA libraries were used. Using its own MiXCR run on the PCR reads, TCRdb lists one record per CDR3 protein. The table shows over 700,000 distinct CDR3 sequences, with roughly 27% occurring only once. The J gene is TRBJ2-1, the V gene TRBV2, with D perhaps TRBD1 (6 bases). The TCR was taken from a girl under 18 with multiple sclerosis. Specimen: blood. Here the CDR3 reads CAGETRGTYNEQFF. In DNA form, the CDR3 reads TGTGCCGGGGAGACAAGGGGGACCTACAATGAGCAGTTCTTC.